Listed below are T cell receptor beta chains from one sample, sequenced in a study of a mutant IDH1 vaccine in newly diagnosed glioma. The assay was immunoSEQ multiplex PCR, and TCRdb's table has in-frame clones only and misses some. The table records 50,000 to 70,000 clones, around 74% of them present only once. No cognate antigen is known for these TCRs. This specimen was PBMCs, taken from a glioma patient whose treatment included an IDH1 peptide vaccine. Source of these receptors: a man aged 45-65 years with glioma. Each CDR3 is given with its conserved first and last residue. A D gene is named only where the DNA matches it firmly. Some rows mark clone size as missing; the rest say once, few, many or name a class of expanded clone.

J gene | D gene | clone size | V gene | CDR3 DNA | CDR3 protein
TRBJ1-2 | TRBD1 | - | TRBV7-9 | TGTGCCAGCAGCTTAGGGGACAGCTTTAACTATGGCTACACCTTC | CASSLGDSFNYGYTF
TRBJ2-7 | - | - | TRBV13 | TGTGCCAGCAGCCTCCGGGACGGTGCCTACGAGCAGTACTTC | CASSLRDGAYEQYF
TRBJ2-5 | - | - | TRBV29-1 | TGCAGCGTTGAGTGGCAGGGGGGGGGAGAGACCCAGTACTTC | CSVEWQGGGETQYF
TRBJ1-3 | - | - | TRBV6-6 | TGTGCCAGCAGTGCCGGGATCTCTGGAAACACCATATATTTT | CASSAGISGNTIYF
TRBJ1-2 | - | - | TRBV7-9 | TGTGCCAGCAGCTTATTGGGGGAAGACTATGGCTACACCTTC | CASSLLGEDYGYTF
TRBJ1-2 | - | - | TRBV6-5 | TGTGCCAGCAGTTGGAAAGGGACATACTATGGCTACACCTTC | CASSWKGTYYGYTF
TRBJ1-1 | - | - | TRBV10-1 | TGCGCCAGCAGTGCAGATATGAACACTGAAGCTTTCTTT | CASSADMNTEAFF
TRBJ2-7 | TRBD2 | - | TRBV9 | TGTGCCAGCAGTTTGGGGACTAGCGGGGGGGCCCACGAGCAGTACTTC | CASSLGTSGGAHEQYF
TRBJ1-2 | - | - | TRBV4-3 | TGCGCCAGCAGCCAAGATCTTATCGGGCGTTCTAACTATGGCTACACCTTC | CASSQDLIGRSNYGYTF
TRBJ1-2 | TRBD1 | - | TRBV27 | TGTGCCAGCAGTAGCGGGACAGGGGGATCACGCGGCTACACCTTC | CASSSGTGGSRGYTF
TRBJ2-5 | - | - | TRBV30 | TGTGCCTCACGAAATTTCCAAGAGACCCAGTACTTC | CASRNFQETQYF
TRBJ1-5 | - | few | TRBV18 | TGTGCCAGCTCACCAGGACAGCATCAGCCCCAGCATTTT | CASSPGQHQPQHF
TRBJ1-6 | - | - | TRBV6-5 | TGTGCCAGCATCAGGGGAAATAATTCACCCCTCCACTTT | CASIRGNNSPLHF
TRBJ2-3 | - | - | TRBV2 | TGTGCCAGCAGTTACGGAGCAACAGGATTTACAGATACGCAGTATTTT | CASSYGATGFTDTQYF
TRBJ1-2 | - | - | TRBV21-1 | TGTGCCAGCAGCAAAGGTACAGGGGGGAACTATGGCTACACCTTC | CASSKGTGGNYGYTF
TRBJ1-4 | - | - | TRBV5-4 | TGTGCCAGCAGCTCCCGGGACACGGGTGAAAAACTGTTTTTT | CASSSRDTGEKLFF
TRBJ2-5 | - | once | TRBV29-1 | TGCAGCGTTGAAGATCTAGTAGAGGGCCCAGAGACCCAGTACTTC | CSVEDLVEGPETQYF
TRBJ2-5 | - | once | TRBV4-3 | TGCGCCAGCAGCCTTCTGAATGAGGAGACCCAGTACTTC | CASSLLNEETQYF
TRBJ2-7 | TRBD1 | - | TRBV9 | TGTGCCAGCAGCGAGCGACAGGGGGCCAGCGAGCAGTACTTC | CASSERQGASEQYF
TRBJ2-3 | TRBD2 | - | TRBV10-2 | TGCGCCACCTCGACTAGCGGGGGCACAGATACGCAGTATTTT | CATSTSGGTDTQYF
TRBJ2-7 | TRBD2 | - | TRBV7-2 | TGTGCCAGTCGGGAGGGGAGCTCCTACGAGCAGTACTTC | CASREGSSYEQYF
TRBJ1-1 | - | - | TRBV2 | TGTGCCAGCAGAGCAACATTCATGAACACTGAAGCTTTCTTT | CASRATFMNTEAFF
TRBJ1-5 | - | - | TRBV2 | TGTGCCAGCAGTGTGATTAGGTCTAGCAATCAGCCCCAGCATTTT | CASSVIRSSNQPQHF
TRBJ2-3 | TRBD2 | few | TRBV5-4 | TGTGCCAGCAGCCCCGATACTAGCGGGTGGGCAGATACGCAGTATTTT | CASSPDTSGWADTQYF
TRBJ1-6 | - | few | TRBV30 | TGTGCCTGGACCTATCACGGTAATTCACCCCTCCACTTT | CAWTYHGNSPLHF
TRBJ2-1 | - | - | TRBV19 | TGTGCCAGTACATCTGGGGTTTCCTACAATGAGCAGTTCTTC | CASTSGVSYNEQFF
TRBJ2-1 | - | - | TRBV6-1 | TGTGCCAGCAGTGATGGGGGCTGGGAGCAGTTCTTC | CASSDGGWEQFF
TRBJ1-1 | - | once | TRBV29-1 | TGCAGCGTTGGTTCCCCCAACACTGAAGCTTTCTTT | CSVGSPNTEAFF
TRBJ2-7 | - | few | TRBV18 | TGTGCCAGCTCACCACCGTCGCGGCAGGGACACGAGCAGTACTTC | CASSPPSRQGHEQYF
TRBJ2-7 | - | - | TRBV4-2 | TGTGCCAGCAGCCAAGATGAGGCCCAGAGCTCCTACGAGCAGTACTTC | CASSQDEAQSSYEQYF
TRBJ1-4 | TRBD1 | - | TRBV6-5 | TGTGCCAGCAGTTCGTCTACAGGGGGAACTAATGAAAAACTGTTTTTT | CASSSSTGGTNEKLFF
TRBJ2-7 | - | - | TRBV29-1 | TGCAGCGTGGGTAAGGAGGAGGGGGCGAGGTACGAGCAGTACTTC | CSVGKEEGARYEQYF
TRBJ1-1 | - | few | TRBV19 | TGTGCCAGTCGAAAGGGGAGCACTGAAGCTTTCTTT | CASRKGSTEAFF